The clone carrying this T cell receptor beta chain came up a few times. Losses at the gene ends were 4 bases for V and 3 bases for J; bases not matched to a gene: 8. The CDR3 sequence is 15 residues long. Germline lookup yields CDR1 SGHRS and CDR2 YFSETQ. The sample originates from a study of blood T cells in healthy people across ages. A second PCR of about 7 to 12 cycles used a sample-barcoded 5' primer and a J-beta primer mix. TCRdb called the 5' RACE reads again in MiXCR, with one record for every CDR3 protein. The table records about 600,000 distinct CDR3 sequences, roughly 48% of them present only once.

Sequenced input: blood. The chain employs TRBV5-1 and TRBJ2-7, with TRBD1 identical over 9 bases. The receptor comes from a man older than 75 in good health. CDR3 in amino acids: CASSRNRGRDYEQYF. CDR3 DNA sequence: TGCGCCAGCAGCAGAAACAGGGGGCGCGACTACGAGCAGTACTTC.